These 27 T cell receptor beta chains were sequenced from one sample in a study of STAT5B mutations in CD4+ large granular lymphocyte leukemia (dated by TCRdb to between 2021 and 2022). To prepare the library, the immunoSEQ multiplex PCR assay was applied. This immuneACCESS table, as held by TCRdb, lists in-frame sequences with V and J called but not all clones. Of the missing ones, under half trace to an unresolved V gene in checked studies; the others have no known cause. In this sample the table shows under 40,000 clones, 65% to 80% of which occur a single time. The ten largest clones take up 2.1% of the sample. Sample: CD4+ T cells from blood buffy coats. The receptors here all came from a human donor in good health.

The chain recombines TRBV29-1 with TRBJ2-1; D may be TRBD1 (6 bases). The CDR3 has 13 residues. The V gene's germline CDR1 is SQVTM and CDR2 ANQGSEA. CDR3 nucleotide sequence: TGCGGATTAGCAGGGACACCTTACAATGAGCAGTTCTTC. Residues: CGLAGTPYNEQFF.

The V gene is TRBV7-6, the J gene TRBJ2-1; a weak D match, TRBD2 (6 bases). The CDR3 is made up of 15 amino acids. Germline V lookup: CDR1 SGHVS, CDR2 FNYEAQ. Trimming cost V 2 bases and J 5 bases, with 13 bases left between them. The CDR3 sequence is CASSLRVRGNNEQFF. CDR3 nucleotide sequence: TGTGCCAGCAGCTTAAGGGTACGCGGGAACAATGAGCAGTTCTTC.

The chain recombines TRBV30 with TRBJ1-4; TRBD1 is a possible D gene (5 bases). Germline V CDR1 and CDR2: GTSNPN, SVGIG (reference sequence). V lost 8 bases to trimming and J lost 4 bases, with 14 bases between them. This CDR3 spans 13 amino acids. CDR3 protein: CAQAQGGNEKLFF. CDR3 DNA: TGTGCCCAAGCGCAGGGCGGTAATGAAAAACTGTTTTTT.

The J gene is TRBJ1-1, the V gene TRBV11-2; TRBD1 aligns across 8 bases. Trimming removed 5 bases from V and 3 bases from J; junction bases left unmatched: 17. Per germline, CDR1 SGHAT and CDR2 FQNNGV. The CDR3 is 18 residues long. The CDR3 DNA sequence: TGTGCCAGCAGCCGGAACCCTTTAACAGGGGGGGTCGACACTGAAGCTTTCTTT. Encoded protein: CASSRNPLTGGVDTEAFF.

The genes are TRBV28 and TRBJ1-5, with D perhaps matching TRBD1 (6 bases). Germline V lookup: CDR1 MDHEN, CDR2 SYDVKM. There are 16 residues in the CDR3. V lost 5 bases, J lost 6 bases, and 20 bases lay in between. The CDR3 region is CASSATHYRAPQPQHF. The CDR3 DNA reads TGTGCCAGCAGTGCGACCCACTACAGGGCCCCTCAGCCCCAGCATTTT.

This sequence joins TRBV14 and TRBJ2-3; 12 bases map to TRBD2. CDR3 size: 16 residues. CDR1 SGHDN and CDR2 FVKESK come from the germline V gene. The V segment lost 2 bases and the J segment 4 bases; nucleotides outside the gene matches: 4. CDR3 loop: CASSQLTSGRADTQYF. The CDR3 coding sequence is TGTGCCAGCAGCCAACTGACTAGCGGGAGAGCAGATACGCAGTATTTT.

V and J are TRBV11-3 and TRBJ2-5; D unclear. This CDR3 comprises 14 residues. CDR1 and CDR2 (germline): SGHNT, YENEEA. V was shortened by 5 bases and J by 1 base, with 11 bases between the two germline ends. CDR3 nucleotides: TGTGCCAGCAGCGTGCAGCCTTTCCAAGAGACCCAGTACTTC. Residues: CASSVQPFQETQYF.

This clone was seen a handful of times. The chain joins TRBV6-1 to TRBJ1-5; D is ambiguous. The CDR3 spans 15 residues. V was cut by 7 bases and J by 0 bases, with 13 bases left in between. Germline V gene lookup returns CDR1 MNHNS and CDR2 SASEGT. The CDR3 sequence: CASTVILDSNQPQHF. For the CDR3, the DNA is TGTGCCAGCACCGTGATCCTGGATAGCAATCAGCCCCAGCATTTT.

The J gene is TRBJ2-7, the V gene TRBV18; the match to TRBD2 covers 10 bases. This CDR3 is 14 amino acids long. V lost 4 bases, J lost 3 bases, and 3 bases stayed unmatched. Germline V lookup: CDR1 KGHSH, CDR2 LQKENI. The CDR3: CASSLGLADYEQYF. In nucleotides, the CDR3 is TGTGCCAGCTCACTAGGACTAGCGGACTACGAGCAGTACTTC.

DNA for the CDR3: TGTGCCAGCAGCTTGTATGGACAGGGGGTCCACGAGCAGTACTTC. Its protein product is CASSLYGQGVHEQYF. The chain couples TRBV5-6 to TRBJ2-7, with TRBD1 identical over 10 bases. The trim removed 1 base at V and 5 bases at J, leaving 6 bases unmatched. Germline lookup yields CDR1 SGHDT and CDR2 YYEEEE. This CDR3 contains 15 residues.

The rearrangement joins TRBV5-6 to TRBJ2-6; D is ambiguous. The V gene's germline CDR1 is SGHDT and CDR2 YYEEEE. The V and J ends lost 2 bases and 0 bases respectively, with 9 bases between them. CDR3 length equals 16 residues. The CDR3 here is CASSFRGVSGANVLTF. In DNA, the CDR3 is TGTGCCAGCAGCTTCCGCGGAGTCTCTGGGGCCAACGTCCTGACTTTC.

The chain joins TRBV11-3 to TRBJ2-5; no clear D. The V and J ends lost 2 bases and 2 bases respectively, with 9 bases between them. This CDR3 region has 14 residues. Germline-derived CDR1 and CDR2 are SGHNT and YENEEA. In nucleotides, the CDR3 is TGTGCCAGCAGCTTATTCGGAAAACAAGAGACCCAGTACTTC. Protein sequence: CASSLFGKQETQYF.

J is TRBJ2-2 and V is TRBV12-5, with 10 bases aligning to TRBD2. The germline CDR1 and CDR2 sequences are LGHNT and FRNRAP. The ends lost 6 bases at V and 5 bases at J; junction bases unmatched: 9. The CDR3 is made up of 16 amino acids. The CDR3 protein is CASGPQSGRVTGELFF. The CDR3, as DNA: TGTGCTAGTGGACCGCAGAGCGGGAGGGTTACCGGGGAGCTGTTTTTT.

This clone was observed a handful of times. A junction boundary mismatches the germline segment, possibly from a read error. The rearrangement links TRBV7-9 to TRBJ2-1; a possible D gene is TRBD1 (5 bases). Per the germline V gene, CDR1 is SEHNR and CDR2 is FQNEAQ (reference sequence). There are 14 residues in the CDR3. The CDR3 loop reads CASSLAGAYNGQFF. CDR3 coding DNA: TGTGCCAGCAGCTTAGCAGGGGCCTACAATGGGCAGTTCTTC.

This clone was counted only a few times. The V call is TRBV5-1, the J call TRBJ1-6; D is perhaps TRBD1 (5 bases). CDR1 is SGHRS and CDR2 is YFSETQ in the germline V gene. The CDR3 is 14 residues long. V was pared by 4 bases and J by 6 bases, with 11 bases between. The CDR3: CASSGGLTNSPLHF. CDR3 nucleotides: TGCGCCAGCAGCGGGGGGTTAACTAATTCACCCCTCCACTTT.

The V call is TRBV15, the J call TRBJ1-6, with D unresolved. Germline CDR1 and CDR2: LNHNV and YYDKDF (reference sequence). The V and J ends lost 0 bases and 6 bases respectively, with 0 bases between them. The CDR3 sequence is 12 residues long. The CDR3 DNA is TGTGCCACCAGCAGAGATAATTCACCCCTCCACTTT. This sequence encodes CATSRDNSPLHF.

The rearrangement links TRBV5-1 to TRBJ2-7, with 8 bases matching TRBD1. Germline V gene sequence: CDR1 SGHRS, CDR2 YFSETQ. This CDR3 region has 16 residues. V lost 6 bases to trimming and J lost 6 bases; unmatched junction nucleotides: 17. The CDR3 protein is CASNPVRRTGTREQYF. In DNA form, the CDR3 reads TGCGCCAGCAACCCCGTTCGTAGGACAGGGACCCGCGAGCAGTACTTC. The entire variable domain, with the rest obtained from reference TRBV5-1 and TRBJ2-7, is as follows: KAGVTQTPRYLIKTRGQQVTLSCSPISGHRSVSWYQQTPGQGLQFLFEYFSETQRNKGNFPGRFSGRQFSNSRSEMNVSTLELGDSALYLCASNPVRRTGTREQYFGPGTRLTVT.

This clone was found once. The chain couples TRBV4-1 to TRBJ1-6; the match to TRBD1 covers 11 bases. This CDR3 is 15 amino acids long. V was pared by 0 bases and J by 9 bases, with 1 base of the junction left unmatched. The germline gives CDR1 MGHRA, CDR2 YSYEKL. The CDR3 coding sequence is TGCGCCAGCAGCCAAGAGGACAGGGGGCTTTCACCCCTCCACTTT. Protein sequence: CASSQEDRGLSPLHF.

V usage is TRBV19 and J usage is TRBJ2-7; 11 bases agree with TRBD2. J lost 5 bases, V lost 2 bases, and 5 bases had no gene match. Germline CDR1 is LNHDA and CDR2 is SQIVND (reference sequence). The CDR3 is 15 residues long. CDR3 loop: CASSITSGSTHEQYF. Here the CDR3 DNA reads TGTGCCAGTAGTATAACTAGCGGGAGTACCCACGAGCAGTACTTC.

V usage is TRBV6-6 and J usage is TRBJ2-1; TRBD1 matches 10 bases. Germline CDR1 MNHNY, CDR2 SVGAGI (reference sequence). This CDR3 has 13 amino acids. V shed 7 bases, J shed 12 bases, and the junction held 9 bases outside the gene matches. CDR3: CASTGQGVWGQFF. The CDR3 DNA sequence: TGTGCCAGCACCGGACAGGGGGTTTGGGGGCAGTTCTTC.

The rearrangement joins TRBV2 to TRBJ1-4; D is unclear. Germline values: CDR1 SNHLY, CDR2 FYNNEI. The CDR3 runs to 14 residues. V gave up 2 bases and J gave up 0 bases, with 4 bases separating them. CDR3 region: CASSETATNEKLFF. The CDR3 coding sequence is TGTGCCAGCAGTGAAACAGCAACTAATGAAAAACTGTTTTTT.

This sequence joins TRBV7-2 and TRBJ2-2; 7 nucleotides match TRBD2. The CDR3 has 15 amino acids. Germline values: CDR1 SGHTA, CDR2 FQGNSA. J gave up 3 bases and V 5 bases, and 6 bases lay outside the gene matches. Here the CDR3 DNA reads TGTGCCAGCAGCCCCCGGGACTACCACACCGGGGAGCTGTTTTTT. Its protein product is CASSPRDYHTGELFF.

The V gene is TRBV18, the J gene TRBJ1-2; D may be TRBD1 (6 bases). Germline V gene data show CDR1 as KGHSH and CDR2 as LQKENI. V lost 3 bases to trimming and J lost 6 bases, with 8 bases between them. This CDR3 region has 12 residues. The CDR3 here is CASSPAGDGYTF. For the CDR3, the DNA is TGTGCCAGCTCACCGGCAGGGGATGGCTACACCTTC.

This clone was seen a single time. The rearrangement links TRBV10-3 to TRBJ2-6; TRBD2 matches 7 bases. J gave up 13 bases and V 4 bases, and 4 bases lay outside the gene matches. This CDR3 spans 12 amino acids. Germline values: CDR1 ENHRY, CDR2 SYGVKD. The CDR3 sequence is CAISGAGVVLTF. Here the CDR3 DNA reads TGTGCCATCAGTGGGGCGGGGGTAGTCCTGACTTTC.

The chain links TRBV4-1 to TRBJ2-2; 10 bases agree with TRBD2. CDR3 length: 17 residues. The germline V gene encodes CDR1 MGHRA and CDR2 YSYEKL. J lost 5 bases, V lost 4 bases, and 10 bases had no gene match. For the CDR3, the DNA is TGCGCCAGCAGCCTTCATGGAGCGGGGGGGCGTACCGGGGAGCTGTTTTTT. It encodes CASSLHGAGGRTGELFF.

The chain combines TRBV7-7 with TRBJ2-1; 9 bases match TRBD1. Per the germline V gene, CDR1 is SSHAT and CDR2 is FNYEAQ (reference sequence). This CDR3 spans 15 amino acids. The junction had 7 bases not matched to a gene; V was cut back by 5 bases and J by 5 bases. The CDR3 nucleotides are TGTGCCAGCAGCAGGGGACAGGGTGGAAACAATGAGCAGTTCTTC. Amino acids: CASSRGQGGNNEQFF.

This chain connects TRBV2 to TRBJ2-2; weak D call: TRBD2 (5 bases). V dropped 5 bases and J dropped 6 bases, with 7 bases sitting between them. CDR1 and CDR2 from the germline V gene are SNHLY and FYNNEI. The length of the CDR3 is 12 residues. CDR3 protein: CASSSLAGELFF. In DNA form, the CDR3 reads TGTGCCAGCAGTTCACTAGCCGGGGAGCTGTTTTTT. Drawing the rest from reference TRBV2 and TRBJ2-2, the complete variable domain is EPEVTQTPSHQVTQMGQEVILRCVPISNHLYFYWYRQILGQKVEFLVSFYNNEISEKSEIFDDQFSVERPDGSNFTLKIRSTKLEDSAMYFCASSSLAGELFFGEGSRLTVL.